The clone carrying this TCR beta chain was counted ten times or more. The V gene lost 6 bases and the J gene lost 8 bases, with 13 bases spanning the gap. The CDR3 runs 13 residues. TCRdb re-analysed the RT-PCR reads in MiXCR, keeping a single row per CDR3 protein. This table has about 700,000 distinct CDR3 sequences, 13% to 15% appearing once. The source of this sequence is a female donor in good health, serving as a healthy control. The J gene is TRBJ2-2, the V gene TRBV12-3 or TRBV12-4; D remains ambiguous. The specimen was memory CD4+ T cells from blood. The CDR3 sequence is CASRLRELGELFF. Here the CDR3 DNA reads TGTGCCAGCAGATTACGCGAGCTAGGGGAGCTGTTTTTT.